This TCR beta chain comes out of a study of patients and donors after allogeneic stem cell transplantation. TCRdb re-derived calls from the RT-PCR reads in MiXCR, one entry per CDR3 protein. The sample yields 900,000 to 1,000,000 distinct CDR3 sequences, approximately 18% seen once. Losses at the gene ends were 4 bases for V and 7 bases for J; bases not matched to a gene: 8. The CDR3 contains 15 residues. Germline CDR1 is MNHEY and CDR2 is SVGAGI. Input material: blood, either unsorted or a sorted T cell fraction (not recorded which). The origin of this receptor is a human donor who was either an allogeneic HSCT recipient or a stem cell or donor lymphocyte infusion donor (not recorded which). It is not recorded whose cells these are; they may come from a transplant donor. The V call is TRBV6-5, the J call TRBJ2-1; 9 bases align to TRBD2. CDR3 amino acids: CASSLASGALNEQFF. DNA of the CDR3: TGTGCCAGCAGTTTAGCTAGCGGGGCCCTGAATGAGCAGTTCTTC.